This T cell receptor (beta chain) was obtained from a study of blood T cells in healthy people across ages. V lost 2 bases and J lost 5, with 9 bases in between. The CDR3 contains 13 residues. For the second PCR, which ran for 7 to 11 cycles, a sample-barcoded 5' primer and a J-beta primer mix were used. TCRdb redid the calling of the 5' RACE reads with MiXCR, one entry per CDR3 protein. The sample lists 1,500,000 or so distinct CDR3 sequences, 35% to 45% occurring once. The sequenced material came from blood. This sequence originates from a woman aged 18 to 35 in good health. V usage is TRBV12-3 or TRBV12-4 and J usage is TRBJ1-2, with D uncertain. The CDR3 reads CASSLSPSYGYTF. Written as DNA, the CDR3 is TGTGCCAGCAGTTTATCGCCAAGTTATGGCTACACCTTC.